A selection of T cell receptor beta chains follows, all from one sample in a study of cytomegalovirus exposure and HLA in healthy donors. Assay: immunoSEQ multiplex PCR; the TCRdb copy retains only in-frame clones and omits some. This table holds about 160,000 clones, roughly 85% found once. Sequencing was done on a sample of PBMCs. The receptors stem from a boy aged 2 to 10 in good health and CMV-seronegative. Each CDR3 is given without its conserved first and last residue. The D gene is left open where the match is weak.

v_call	d_call	j_call	cdr3_aa
TRBV27	-	TRBJ2-1	ASSSQTLGNYNEQF
TRBV5-1	-	TRBJ2-1	ASSLEGNSYNEQF
TRBV28	-	TRBJ2-1	ASSTLDDSYNEQF
TRBV7-9	TRBD2	TRBJ2-3	ASSPRGRSGGRTDTQY
TRBV28	-	TRBJ2-2	ASGDFTTGELF
TRBV28	TRBD1	TRBJ1-2	ASSPGTGTLTNYGYT
TRBV6-1	TRBD1	TRBJ2-3	ASSDPGQGWRDTQY
TRBV9	TRBD2	TRBJ2-1	ASTPGLAGNRSPYNEQF
TRBV4-1	-	TRBJ2-2	ASSPGRDTGELF
TRBV19	-	TRBJ1-5	ASSMAGFRDSNQPQH
TRBV27	-	TRBJ2-1	ASSLVSPYNEQF
TRBV5-1	TRBD2	TRBJ2-2	ASSGSGGNTGELF
TRBV7-2	TRBD2	TRBJ2-5	ASSLGGLVGTQETQY
TRBV5-1	-	TRBJ2-3	ASSLGPTDTQY
TRBV5-1	TRBD1	TRBJ1-4	ASSLDYRGPNEKLF
TRBV13	TRBD1	TRBJ1-1	ASSFGTGGNGRTEAF
TRBV5-1	TRBD2	TRBJ2-5	ASSSGTRIRGGETQY
TRBV9	TRBD1	TRBJ1-2	ASSVGGTGTRSGYT
TRBV7-9	-	TRBJ1-2	ASSSLYGYT
TRBV7-6	-	TRBJ1-4	ASSLAQKGERSEKLF
TRBV25-1	TRBD1	TRBJ1-6	ASSDWTGNNSPLH
TRBV5-1	TRBD1	TRBJ1-1	ASSPEQGLNTEAF
TRBV18	TRBD2	TRBJ2-3	ASSPGTSGGWSTQY
TRBV19	-	TRBJ1-4	ASRGGPNEKLF
TRBV28	TRBD2	TRBJ2-3	ASSLTSGVDTQY
TRBV18	TRBD1	TRBJ1-2	ASSTGQGLKGDYGYT
TRBV6-1	TRBD2	TRBJ2-7	ASSDRTSGSYEQY
TRBV6-1	TRBD2	TRBJ2-7	ASRTSGKSYEQY
TRBV7-9	-	TRBJ2-3	ASSFRGRSSTDTQY
TRBV7-9	TRBD2	TRBJ2-7	ASSTRTSLYEQY
TRBV7-7	TRBD2	TRBJ2-3	ASSPTSGGTDTQY
TRBV29-1	-	TRBJ1-1	SVGGREAF
TRBV27	-	TRBJ2-3	ASIERDTQY
TRBV4-2	TRBD1	TRBJ1-1	ASSPLPGQGGTEAF
TRBV15	-	TRBJ2-5	ATSRVLARKETQY